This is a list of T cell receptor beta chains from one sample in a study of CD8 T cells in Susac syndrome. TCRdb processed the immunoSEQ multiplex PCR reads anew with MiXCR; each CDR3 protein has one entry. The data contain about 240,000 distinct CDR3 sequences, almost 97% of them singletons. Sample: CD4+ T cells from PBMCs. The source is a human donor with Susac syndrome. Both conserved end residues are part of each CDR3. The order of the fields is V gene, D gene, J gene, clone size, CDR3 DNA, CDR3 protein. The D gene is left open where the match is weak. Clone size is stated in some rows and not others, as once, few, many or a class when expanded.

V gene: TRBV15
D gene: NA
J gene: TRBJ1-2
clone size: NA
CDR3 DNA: TGTGCCACCAGCAGAGATAGGTTTGGAGATGGCTACACCTTC
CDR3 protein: CATSRDRFGDGYTF

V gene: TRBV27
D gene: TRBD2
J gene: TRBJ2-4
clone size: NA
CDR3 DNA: TGTGCCAGCAGTTTATTTGGTGGGCAGGGAGGGAACATTCAGTACTTC
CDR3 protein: CASSLFGGQGGNIQYF

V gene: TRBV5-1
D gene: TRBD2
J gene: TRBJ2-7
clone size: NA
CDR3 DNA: TGCGCCCCCAGGACGGGACTAGCCGATATCCCAAATTACGAGCAGTACTTC
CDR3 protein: CAPRTGLADIPNYEQYF

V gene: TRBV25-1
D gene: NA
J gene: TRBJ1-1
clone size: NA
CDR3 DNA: TGTGCCAGTACACAGCCACCCCTCTCTGAAGCTTTCTTT
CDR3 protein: CASTQPPLSEAFF

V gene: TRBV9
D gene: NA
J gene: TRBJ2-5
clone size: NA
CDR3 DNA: TGTGCCAGCAGCCCCCGGCAGCCCGAGGGAGAGACCCAGTACTTC
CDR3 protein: CASSPRQPEGETQYF

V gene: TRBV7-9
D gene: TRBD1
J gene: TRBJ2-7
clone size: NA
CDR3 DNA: TGTGCCAGCAGCTGGGGCGGGACAGGTACCTCCGAGCAGTACTTC
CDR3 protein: CASSWGGTGTSEQYF

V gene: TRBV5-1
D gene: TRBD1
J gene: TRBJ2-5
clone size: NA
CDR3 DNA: TGCGCCAGCAGCTTCGGACAGGGGGAGACCCAGTACTTC
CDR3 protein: CASSFGQGETQYF

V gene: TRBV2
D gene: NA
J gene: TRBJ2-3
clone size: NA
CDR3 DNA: TGTGCCAGCAGTTTGCAGGGGTCGACAGATACTAGCACAGATACGCAGTATTTT
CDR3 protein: CASSLQGSTDTSTDTQYF

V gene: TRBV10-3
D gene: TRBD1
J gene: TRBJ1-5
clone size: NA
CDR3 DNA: TGTGCCATCAAACAGGGGGTCAATCAGCCCCAGCATTTT
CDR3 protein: CAIKQGVNQPQHF

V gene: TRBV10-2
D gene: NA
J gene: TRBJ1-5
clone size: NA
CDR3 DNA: TGCGCCAGCAGTGAGGGACACTTAAGCAATCAGCCCCAGCATTTT
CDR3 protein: CASSEGHLSNQPQHF

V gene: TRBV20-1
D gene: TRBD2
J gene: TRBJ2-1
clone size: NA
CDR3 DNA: TGCAGTGCTATTGGGCCACTAGCGGAAAATGAGCAGTTCTTC
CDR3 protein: CSAIGPLAENEQFF

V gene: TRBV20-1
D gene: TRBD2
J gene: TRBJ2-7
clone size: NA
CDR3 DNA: TGCAGTGCCCTAGCGGGAGGCCTCTCCTACGAGCAGTACTTC
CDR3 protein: CSALAGGLSYEQYF

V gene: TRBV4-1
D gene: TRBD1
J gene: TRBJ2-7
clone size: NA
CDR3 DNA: TGCGCCAGCAGGCACGACAGGGGGCGGGACGAGCAGTACTTC
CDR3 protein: CASRHDRGRDEQYF

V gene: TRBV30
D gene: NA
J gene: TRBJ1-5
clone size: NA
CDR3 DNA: TGTGCCTGGAGTGTCCGGGGGGATCAGCCCCAGCATTTT
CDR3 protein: CAWSVRGDQPQHF

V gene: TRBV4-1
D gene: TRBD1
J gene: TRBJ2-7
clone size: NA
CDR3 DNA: TGCGCCAGCAGCCACCCATGGAGGGACAGGGACTCCTCCTACGAGCAGTACTTC
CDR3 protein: CASSHPWRDRDSSYEQYF

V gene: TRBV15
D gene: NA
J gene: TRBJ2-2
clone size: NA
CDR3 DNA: TGTGCCACCAGCGGTAGGGTCAGTCACACCGGGGAGCTGTTTTTT
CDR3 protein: CATSGRVSHTGELFF

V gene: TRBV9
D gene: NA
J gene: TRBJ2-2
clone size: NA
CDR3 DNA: TGTGCCAGCAGTGGACTTTCGAACACCGGGGAGCTGTTTTTT
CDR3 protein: CASSGLSNTGELFF

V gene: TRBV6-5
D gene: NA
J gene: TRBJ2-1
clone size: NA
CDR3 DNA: TGTGCCACCACCAGAATCGGGGCCTACAATGAGCAGTTCTTC
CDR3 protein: CATTRIGAYNEQFF

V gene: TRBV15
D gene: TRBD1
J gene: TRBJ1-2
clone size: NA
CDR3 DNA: TGTGCCACCAGCAGAGGACAGACAGGGGCCGGCTACACCTTC
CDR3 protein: CATSRGQTGAGYTF

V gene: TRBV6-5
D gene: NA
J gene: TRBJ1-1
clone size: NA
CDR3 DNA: TGTGCCAGCAGTCCGGACCGGGGAAGGGCTGAAGCTTTCTTT
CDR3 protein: CASSPDRGRAEAFF

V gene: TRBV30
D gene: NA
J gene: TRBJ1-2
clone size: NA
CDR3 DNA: TGTGCCTGGAGTGTACGGGGGGACCTCTATGGCTACACCTTC
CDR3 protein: CAWSVRGDLYGYTF

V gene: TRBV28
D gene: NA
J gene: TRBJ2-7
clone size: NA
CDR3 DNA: TGTGCCAGCAGTTTGGACACACTGGTCTACGAGCAGTACTTC
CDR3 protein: CASSLDTLVYEQYF

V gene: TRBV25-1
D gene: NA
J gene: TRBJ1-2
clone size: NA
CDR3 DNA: TGTGCCAGCAGGGGTCTCTCCAGCTATGGCTACACCTTC
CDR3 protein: CASRGLSSYGYTF

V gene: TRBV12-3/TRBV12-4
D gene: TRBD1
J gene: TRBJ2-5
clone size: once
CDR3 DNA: TGTGCCAGCAGTTTTCGGCAGGGGGCCTCCTTACTGTACCAAGAGACCCAGTACTTC
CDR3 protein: CASSFRQGASLLYQETQYF

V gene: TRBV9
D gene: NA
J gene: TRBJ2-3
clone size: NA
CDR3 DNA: TGTGCCAGCAGCGTAGCAGAGGGAGTGGGAAATACGCAGTATTTT
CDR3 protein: CASSVAEGVGNTQYF

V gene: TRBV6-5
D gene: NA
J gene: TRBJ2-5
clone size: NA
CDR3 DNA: TGTGCCAGCAGCTACCACCCTCCGGGGGTGCGAGAGACCCAGTACTTC
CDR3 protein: CASSYHPPGVRETQYF

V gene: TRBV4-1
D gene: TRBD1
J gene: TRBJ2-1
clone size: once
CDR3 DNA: TGCGCCAGCAGCCAAGATAATACCGGGTGGACAGGGGAGTCGAATGAGCAGTTCTTC
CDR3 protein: CASSQDNTGWTGESNEQFF

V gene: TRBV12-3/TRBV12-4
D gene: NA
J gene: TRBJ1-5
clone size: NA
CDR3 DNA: TGTGCCAGCAGTTTAGGGCAGGGGCTTGGCAATCAGCCCCAGCATTTT
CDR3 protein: CASSLGQGLGNQPQHF

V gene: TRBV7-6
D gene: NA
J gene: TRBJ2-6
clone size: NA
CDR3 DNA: TGTGCCAGCAGCTTAGCAGGCAGCCAGGGGGGGGCCAACGTCCTGACTTTC
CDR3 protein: CASSLAGSQGGANVLTF

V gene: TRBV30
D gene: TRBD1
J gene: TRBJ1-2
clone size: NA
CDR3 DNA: TGTGCCTGGACCCGGAGGGGGCTCCATGGCTACACCTTC
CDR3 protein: CAWTRRGLHGYTF

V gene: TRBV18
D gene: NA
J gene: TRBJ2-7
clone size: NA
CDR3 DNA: TGTGCCAGCTCACCTTCTGGGGGTAGCTACGAGCAGTACTTC
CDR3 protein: CASSPSGGSYEQYF

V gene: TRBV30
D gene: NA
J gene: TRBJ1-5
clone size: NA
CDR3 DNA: TGTGCCTGGAGTGGCCAGCCCAATCAGCCCCAGCATTTT
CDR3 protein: CAWSGQPNQPQHF

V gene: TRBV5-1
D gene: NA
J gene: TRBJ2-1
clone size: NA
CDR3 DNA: TGCGCCAGCAGCTTGGTGACGGGAGTCAATGAGCAGTTCTTC
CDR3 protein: CASSLVTGVNEQFF

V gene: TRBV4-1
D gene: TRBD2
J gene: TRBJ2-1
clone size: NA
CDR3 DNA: TGCGCCAGCAGCCACCTGACCGGGACTAGCGGGAGGGTCTCCTACAATGAGCAGTTCTTC
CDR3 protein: CASSHLTGTSGRVSYNEQFF

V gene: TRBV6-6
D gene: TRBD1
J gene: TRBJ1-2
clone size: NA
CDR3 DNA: TGTGCCACCCCTCGGGAACAGGGGATTATCTATGGCTACACCTTC
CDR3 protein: CATPREQGIIYGYTF

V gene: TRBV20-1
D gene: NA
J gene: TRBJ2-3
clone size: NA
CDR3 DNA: TGCAGTGCTAGAGGGGCGGCGAGCACAGATACGCAGTATTTT
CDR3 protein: CSARGAASTDTQYF

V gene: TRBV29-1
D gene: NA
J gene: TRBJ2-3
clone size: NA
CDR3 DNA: TGCAGCGTTGAAATTGGGGGAGGCACAGATACGCAGTATTTT
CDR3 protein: CSVEIGGGTDTQYF

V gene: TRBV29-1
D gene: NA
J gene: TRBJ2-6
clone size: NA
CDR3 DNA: TGCAGCGTTGAATATTTGGACAGCCGAACCAACGTCCTGACTTTC
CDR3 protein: CSVEYLDSRTNVLTF

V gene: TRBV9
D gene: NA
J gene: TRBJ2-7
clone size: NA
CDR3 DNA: TGTGCCAGCAGCACAACCGGTCGAACCTCGGTCGAGCAGTACTTC
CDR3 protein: CASSTTGRTSVEQYF

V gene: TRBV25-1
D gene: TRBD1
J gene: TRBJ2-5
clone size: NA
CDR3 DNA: TGTGCCAGCAGAGACGACAGGGGGGGGCAAGAGACCCAGTACTTC
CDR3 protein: CASRDDRGGQETQYF

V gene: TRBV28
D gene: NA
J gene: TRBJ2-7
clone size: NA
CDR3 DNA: TGTGCCAGCAGCCAGCGGTACGAGCAGTACTTC
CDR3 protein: CASSQRYEQYF